The rows below give T cell receptor beta chains drawn from one sample of a study of blood T cell repertoires in COVID-19. Generated by immunoSEQ multiplex PCR, the TCRdb table keeps only in-frame clones and is missing some. The table lists around 100,000 clones, approximately 87% of them singletons. Sequences were obtained from peripheral blood. Every receptor here comes from a woman in her 30s with acute or convalescent COVID-19. Both conserved end residues are trimmed from each CDR3.

V: TRBV6-6
CDR3: AAAGPGNTIY

V: TRBV29-1
CDR3: SIRDRGVTDTQY

V: TRBV2
CDR3: ASTGTGLQALH

V: TRBV12-3/TRBV12-4
CDR3: ASFGRDFGELF

V: TRBV19
CDR3: ASITSRGSPLATEAF

V: TRBV7-2
CDR3: ASSLATGENQPQH

V: TRBV20-1
CDR3: SADTYTEAF

V: TRBV10-2
CDR3: ASSESMNTEAF

V: TRBV27
CDR3: ASSLGQGALYEQY

V: TRBV4-1
CDR3: ASSQDAGGGRDTQY

V: TRBV11-2
CDR3: ASSSRGPEYEKLF

V: TRBV10-1
CDR3: ASSESGRNQPQH

V: TRBV7-9
CDR3: ASSPLERRQGVYGYT

V: TRBV12-5
CDR3: ASGLGPGETGKNTGELF

V: TRBV28
CDR3: ASRTPSGGETGELF

V: TRBV27
CDR3: ASGPGTGDHEQY

V: TRBV29-1
CDR3: SVGGTEAF

V: TRBV5-1
CDR3: ASSWGQGGQETQY

V: TRBV13
CDR3: ASSSRDRVYEQY

V: TRBV18
CDR3: ASSRGGGADTQY

V: TRBV6-5
CDR3: ASTIFGSREQY

V: TRBV27
CDR3: ASSKGPRGSPLH

V: TRBV5-1
CDR3: ASSAGGANAGELF

V: TRBV3-1/TRBV3-2
CDR3: ASSQVRASGTYEQY

V: TRBV5-1
CDR3: ASSPEAGSNQPQH

V: TRBV28
CDR3: ASSLLGGASSNQPQH

V: TRBV28
CDR3: ASSPLLNTSPLH

V: TRBV10-2
CDR3: ASRAPGDTEAF

V: TRBV11-2
CDR3: ASSLAGGHEQY

V: TRBV2
CDR3: ASSVTSTGSYEQY

V: TRBV5-8
CDR3: ASSFYMNTEAF

V: TRBV3-1/TRBV3-2
CDR3: ASSQGGARTEAF

V: TRBV30
CDR3: AWSVGQLNQPQH

V: TRBV7-9
CDR3: ASSLMSDTQY

V: TRBV3-1/TRBV3-2
CDR3: ASSQGGDTEAF

V: TRBV2
CDR3: ASMRAGRGIDTQY

V: TRBV19
CDR3: ASSFGQRHGYT

V: TRBV2
CDR3: ASSDLLTGHSGNTIY

V: TRBV7-9
CDR3: ASSSSGHRSGAF

V: TRBV5-1
CDR3: ASSFLGGAGQPQH

V: TRBV11-2
CDR3: ASSFTENNEQF

V: TRBV6-5
CDR3: ASSYPTGGKNIQY

V: TRBV28
CDR3: ASSRLAGAPNEQF

V: TRBV11-2
CDR3: ASSLELASREQF

V: TRBV30
CDR3: AWSRLVGNTEAF

V: TRBV7-9
CDR3: ASSLYTQGSEQY

V: TRBV4-1
CDR3: ASSQDSSQPQH

V: TRBV3-1/TRBV3-2
CDR3: ASNPSGANTEAF

V: TRBV2
CDR3: ASSGETSYEQY

V: TRBV19
CDR3: ASARDRQGYGYT

V: TRBV2
CDR3: ASSELATGNYGYT

V: TRBV7-3
CDR3: ASSLTRDTGELF

V: TRBV5-1
CDR3: ASSLARDRLDEQY

V: TRBV4-1
CDR3: ASSQGFGVYEQY

V: TRBV5-1
CDR3: ASSLWQGNEQY

V: TRBV20-1
CDR3: SAPLGNEQF

V: TRBV14
CDR3: ASSRGAFNEQF

V: TRBV10-3
CDR3: AISGQGSFGYT

V: TRBV5-1
CDR3: ASSDRDSSSYEQY

V: TRBV5-1
CDR3: ASSLGSLDNPNTEAF